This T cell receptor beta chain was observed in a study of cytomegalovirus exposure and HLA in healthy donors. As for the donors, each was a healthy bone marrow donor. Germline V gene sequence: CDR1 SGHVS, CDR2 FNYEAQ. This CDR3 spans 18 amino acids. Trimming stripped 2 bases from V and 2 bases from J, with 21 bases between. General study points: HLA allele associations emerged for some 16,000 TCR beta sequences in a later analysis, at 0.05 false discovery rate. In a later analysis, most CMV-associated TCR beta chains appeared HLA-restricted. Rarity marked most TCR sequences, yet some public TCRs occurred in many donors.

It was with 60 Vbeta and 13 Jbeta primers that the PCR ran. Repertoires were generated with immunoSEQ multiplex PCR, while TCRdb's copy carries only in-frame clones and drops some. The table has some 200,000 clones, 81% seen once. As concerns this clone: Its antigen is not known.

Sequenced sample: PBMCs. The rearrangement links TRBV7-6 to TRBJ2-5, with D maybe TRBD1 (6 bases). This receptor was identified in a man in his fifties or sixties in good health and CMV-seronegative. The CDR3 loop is CASSLRSFDRRIQETQYF. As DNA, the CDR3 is TGTGCCAGCAGCTTAAGGTCTTTCGACAGGAGAATTCAAGAGACCCAGTACTTC. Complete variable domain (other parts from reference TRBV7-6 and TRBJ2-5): GAGVSQSPRYKVTKRGQDVALRCDPISGHVSLYWYRQALGQGPEFLTYFNYEAQQDKSGLPNDRFSAERPEGSISTLTIQRTEQRDSAMYRCASSLRSFDRRIQETQYFGPGTRLLVL.